This is a list of T cell receptor beta chains from one sample in a study of OX40 agonist ivuxolimab in advanced cancers. Libraries were prepared by immunoSEQ multiplex PCR; TCRdb keeps only in-frame clonotypes and omits some of them. The sample holds 60,000 to 100,000 clones; 94% are singletons and the top ten take roughly 20%. Sequencing used CD4+ or CD8+ T cells sorted from blood, obtained in a trial of the OX40 agonist ivuxolimab. These receptor sequences come from an adult with an advanced solid tumor such as melanoma, head and neck, liver or kidney cancer. The CDR3 runs from the conserved cysteine through the conserved F or W. A D gene is named only where the DNA matches it firmly. Size values are once, few and many counts, or a class for expanded clones, and some rows have none.

TRBJ2-1	13	-	TRBV19	TRBD2	TGTGCCAGCCGGACTAGCGGGGGTGCTGAGCAGTTCTTC	CASRTSGGAEQFF
TRBJ2-3	16	-	TRBV2	TRBD1	TGTGCCAGCAGTGAAGCCGGACAGGGGGCTACAGATACGCAGTATTTT	CASSEAGQGATDTQYF
TRBJ2-1	16	-	TRBV28	-	TGTGCCAGCAGTTTATCCAGGGGCCCTACCTACAATGAGCAGTTCTTC	CASSLSRGPTYNEQFF
TRBJ2-5	13	-	TRBV21-1	-	TGTGCCACCGGGGCCCTCCATAGGGAGACCCAGTACTTC	CATGALHRETQYF
TRBJ1-2	18	-	TRBV12-5	TRBD1	TGTGCTAGTGGTTTGGTACACCCATCGACAGGGGCGTTGGGCGGCTACACCTTC	CASGLVHPSTGALGGYTF
TRBJ2-7	13	-	TRBV6-5	-	TGTGCCAGCAGTGATAGAGACAGTTACGAGCAGTACTTC	CASSDRDSYEQYF
TRBJ1-3	15	-	TRBV2	-	TGTGCCAGCATTCGGGACGGGAGCTCTGGAAACACCATATATTTT	CASIRDGSSGNTIYF
TRBJ1-1	15	-	TRBV7-9	TRBD1	TGTGCCAGCAGTCATGCACAGGGGGCAATCACTGAAGCTTTCTTT	CASSHAQGAITEAFF
TRBJ2-2	13	-	TRBV29-1	TRBD1	TGCAGCGTTGTCCCGGGACAGGGAGGGGAGCTGTTTTTT	CSVVPGQGGELFF
TRBJ2-5	15	once	TRBV5-5	TRBD2	TGTGCCAGCAGCCCCATAGGCCGGGGGGATGAGACCCAGTACTTC	CASSPIGRGDETQYF
TRBJ2-5	13	-	TRBV5-1	-	TGCGCCAGCAGCTTGCCAACGCGGGAGACCCAGTACTTC	CASSLPTRETQYF
TRBJ2-7	15	-	TRBV28	-	TGTGCCAGCAGTTTATCCACGGACGGCCTCTACGAGCAGTACTTC	CASSLSTDGLYEQYF
TRBJ2-7	15	once	TRBV4-2	TRBD1	TGTGCCAGCAGCCAAGGGACAGGGAGCTCCTACGAGCAGTACTTC	CASSQGTGSSYEQYF
TRBJ1-5	12	few	TRBV2	-	TGTGCCAGCAGGGGTGGCAATCAGCCCCAGCATTTT	CASRGGNQPQHF
TRBJ2-2	16	-	TRBV6-1	TRBD1	TGTGCCAGCAGTGAAGGACAGGGGGCGAGCGGCGGGGAGCTGTTTTTT	CASSEGQGASGGELFF
TRBJ2-7	12	-	TRBV5-1	TRBD2	TGCGCCAGCAGCGGGAGGGCCACTGAGCAGTACTTC	CASSGRATEQYF
TRBJ1-5	13	once	TRBV6-5	-	TGTGCCAGCAGTTACTGGGGTGGACAGCCCCAGCATTTT	CASSYWGGQPQHF
TRBJ2-7	16	-	TRBV4-2	TRBD2	TGTGCCAGCAGCCAAGGAGGGACTAGCGGGAGTATCGAGCAGTACTTC	CASSQGGTSGSIEQYF
TRBJ1-2	11	-	TRBV29-1	-	TGCAGCGTTCAGGGGCAGGATGGCTACACCTTC	CSVQGQDGYTF
TRBJ2-1	15	-	TRBV7-3	TRBD2	TGTGCCAGCAGTTCGACTAGCGGGAAGGTAAATGAGCAGTTCTTC	CASSSTSGKVNEQFF
TRBJ2-3	13	few	TRBV15	TRBD1	TGTGCCACCAGCCCGGACAGGGGAGATACGCAGTATTTT	CATSPDRGDTQYF
TRBJ1-3	17	-	TRBV4-1	-	TGCGCCAGCAGCCCCCGGGGGGCTCCCTTTTCTGGAAACACCATATATTTT	CASSPRGAPFSGNTIYF
TRBJ1-4	14	-	TRBV27	-	TGTGCCAGCAGCGCCCGACGAACTAATGAAAAACTGTTTTTT	CASSARRTNEKLFF
TRBJ2-3	17	-	TRBV7-9	-	TGTGCCAGCAGCTCCGGGGGGAGGGACAGAAGCACAGATACGCAGTATTTT	CASSSGGRDRSTDTQYF
TRBJ2-5	15	-	TRBV5-1	TRBD1	TGCGCCAGCAGCTGGACAGGGGACCCGCAAGAGACCCAGTACTTC	CASSWTGDPQETQYF
TRBJ2-7	14	-	TRBV27	-	TGTGCCAGCAGTTTCGCGCTAAGGCCCTACGAGCAGTACTTC	CASSFALRPYEQYF
TRBJ1-1	13	-	TRBV19	TRBD1	TGTGCCAGTAGTGAACAGGGGGCGCGTGAAGCTTTCTTT	CASSEQGAREAFF
TRBJ2-5	16	-	TRBV4-3	TRBD1	TGCGCCAGCAGCCACTCCTCCGGGACAGGGACCGAGACCCAGTACTTC	CASSHSSGTGTETQYF
TRBJ2-3	17	-	TRBV4-3	TRBD2	TGCGCCAGCAGCCCTTTTTTAGCTAGCGGATACACAGATACGCAGTATTTT	CASSPFLASGYTDTQYF
TRBJ2-7	15	once	TRBV4-1	TRBD2	TGCGCCAGCAGCCCTGGGAGGGATGGGTCCTACGAGCAGTACTTC	CASSPGRDGSYEQYF
TRBJ2-1	15	-	TRBV9	-	TGTGCCAGCAGCGTAGGGCGGGGCGCCAAGGATGAGCAGTTCTTC	CASSVGRGAKDEQFF
TRBJ2-2	16	-	TRBV27	-	TGTGCCAGCAGTTTCCCAGGGGCAGGGACCACCGGGGAGCTGTTTTTT	CASSFPGAGTTGELFF
TRBJ2-2	14	once	TRBV28	-	TGTGCCAGCAGTTTACAGGGCCTGACCGGGGAGCTGTTTTTT	CASSLQGLTGELFF
TRBJ1-4	15	-	TRBV11-2	-	TGTGCCAGCAGCCCTCCTGGGGGGCGGTATGAAAAACTGTTTTTT	CASSPPGGRYEKLFF
TRBJ2-7	15	once	TRBV28	-	TGTGCCAGCAGTATTACACCGGGTCTATCCTACGAGCAGTACTTC	CASSITPGLSYEQYF
TRBJ1-2	16	-	TRBV14	-	TGTGCCAGCAGCCAAGCCGTAGGGCCGACTAACTATGGCTACACCTTC	CASSQAVGPTNYGYTF
TRBJ1-2	14	-	TRBV27	-	TGTGCCAGCAGTTTGACAGGAACTAACTATGGCTACACCTTC	CASSLTGTNYGYTF
TRBJ2-7	13	-	TRBV28	-	TGTGCCAGCAGTTTTGTCAGGGGACGCGAGCAGTACTTC	CASSFVRGREQYF
TRBJ2-7	17	-	TRBV15	TRBD1	TGTGCCACCAGCAGAGGTAGCTCCGGGACAGGGGGCATCGAGCAGTACTTC	CATSRGSSGTGGIEQYF
TRBJ1-1	13	-	TRBV9	-	TGTGCCAGCAGCGGTTTTGGGGCTACTGAAGCTTTCTTT	CASSGFGATEAFF
TRBJ2-1	16	-	TRBV9	-	TGTGCCAGCAGCCCCAGTGTGGGGGGCGTATTTTATGAGCAGTTCTTC	CASSPSVGGVFYEQFF
TRBJ1-4	15	-	TRBV7-2	TRBD1	TGTGCCAGCAGCTTAGATCTGGACAGGGATGAAAAACTGTTTTTT	CASSLDLDRDEKLFF
TRBJ2-7	16	once	TRBV28	TRBD2	TGTGCCAGCAGTTCCCCTCCTGGCGGGAGGGTCTACGAGCAGTACTTC	CASSSPPGGRVYEQYF
TRBJ2-3	17	-	TRBV27	TRBD2	TGTGCCAGCAGTTTAATCCCTCTAGCGGGAGACGCAGATACGCAGTATTTT	CASSLIPLAGDADTQYF